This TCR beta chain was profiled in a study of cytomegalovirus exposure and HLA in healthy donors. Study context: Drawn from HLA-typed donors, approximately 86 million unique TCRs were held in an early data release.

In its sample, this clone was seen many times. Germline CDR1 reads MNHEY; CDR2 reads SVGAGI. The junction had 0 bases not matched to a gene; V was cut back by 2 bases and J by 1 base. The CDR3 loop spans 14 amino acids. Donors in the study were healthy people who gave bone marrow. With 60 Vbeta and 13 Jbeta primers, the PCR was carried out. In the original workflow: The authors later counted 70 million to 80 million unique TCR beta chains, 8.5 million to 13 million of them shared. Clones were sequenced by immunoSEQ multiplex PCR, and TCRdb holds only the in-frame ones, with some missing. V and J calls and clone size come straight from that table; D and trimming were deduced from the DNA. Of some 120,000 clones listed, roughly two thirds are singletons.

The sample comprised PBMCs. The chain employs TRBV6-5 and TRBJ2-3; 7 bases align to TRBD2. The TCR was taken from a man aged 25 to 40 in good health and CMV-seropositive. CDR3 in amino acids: CASSYTSGTDTQYF. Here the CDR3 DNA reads TGTGCCAGCAGTTACACTAGCGGCACAGATACGCAGTATTTT.